This TCR beta chain was retrieved from a study of siplizumab effects on memory and regulatory T cells. Assays covered roughly 90,000 TCR templates per sample. Only in-frame clones appear in the TCRdb table, and some are missing; sequencing was by immunoSEQ multiplex PCR. This sample has 100,000 or so clones, with about 93% found just once. About this clone: Its antigen remains unidentified.

CDR1 is SQVTM and CDR2 is ANQGSEA in the germline V gene. V was trimmed by 5 bases and J by 6 bases, leaving 20 bases between them. The CDR3 totals 15 residues. Study-level points and caveats: Proliferating CD4+ or CD8+ clones, roughly 80-96% of them, lacked an assignable naive or memory phenotype. Unstimulated naive T cells seemed to show more diversity than memory cells did, and they also seemed to be among the major contributors to the alloresponse. Researchers did not confirm the suppressive function of proliferating Tregs from siplizumab cultures.

Sequencing was carried out using CD4+ T cells sorted from blood. The source is a human donor in good health. The V call is TRBV29-1, the J call TRBJ2-1, with a tentative D call TRBD2 (6 bases). CDR3 DNA: TGCAGCGTTTCCCAACTAGCCGTAACCTGCAATGAGCAGTTCTTC. This codes for CSVSQLAVTCNEQFF.